A selection of T cell receptor beta chains follows, all from one sample in a study of T-cell memory formation after mild COVID-19. TCRdb itself ran the 5' RACE reads through MiXCR, one entry per CDR3 protein. Of hundreds of thousands of distinct CDR3 sequences listed, about 13% are singletons. Sequenced input: PBMCs or a T cell subset sorted from them (not recorded which). The origin of the receptors is a man younger than 35 who had mild COVID-19 (a few samples of this study predate the infection). Cell type and time point are not known. Both conserved end residues are part of each CDR3. Each record gives: D gene, J gene, clone size, CDR3 length, V gene, CDR3 DNA, CDR3 protein. A D gene is named only where the DNA matches it firmly. Rows give clone size only sometimes, using once, few, many, or a class for an expanded clone.

-,TRBJ1-2,few,13,TRBV5-1,TGCGCCAGCAGCTTGGCGCAGACGTATGGCTACACCTTC,CASSLAQTYGYTF
-,TRBJ1-5,-,13,TRBV2,TGTGCCAGCTTAGGGACTCTCAATCAGCCCAAGCATTTT,CASLGTLNQPKHF
-,TRBJ1-5,-,13,TRBV29-1,TGCAGCGTTGTGGTGGGGTATAATCAGCCCCAGCATTTT,CSVVVGYNQPQHF
-,TRBJ2-3,-,12,TRBV6-2/TRBV6-3,TGTGCCACCTCGGCCGGCACAGATACGCAGTATTTT,CATSAGTDTQYF
TRBD2,TRBJ2-3,-,14,TRBV10-3,TGTGCCATCAGGGTTAGCGGGGGGACAGATACGCAGTATTTT,CAIRVSGGTDTQYF
-,TRBJ1-1,few,15,TRBV18,TGTGCCAGCTCACCTCGGGGGGCGGTGGACACTGAAGCTTTCTTT,CASSPRGAVDTEAFF
TRBD1,TRBJ2-3,-,15,TRBV7-2,TGTGCCAGCAGCTCCGGACAGGGGTTAACAGATACGCAGTATTTT,CASSSGQGLTDTQYF
-,TRBJ2-3,-,13,TRBV4-1,TGCGCCAGCAGCCACCACGGCACAGATACGCAGTATTTT,CASSHHGTDTQYF
-,TRBJ1-6,few,14,TRBV7-2,TGTGCCAGCACCCAGGCGGGTGGCAATTCACCCCTCCACTTT,CASTQAGGNSPLHF
TRBD1,TRBJ2-7,few,15,TRBV7-2,TGTGCCAGCAGCAACTCACGGACAGGGGGCTACGAGCAGTACTTC,CASSNSRTGGYEQYF
TRBD1,TRBJ1-4,few,16,TRBV7-2,TGTGCCAGCAGCTGGGGACAGGGACCGGGTAATGAAAAACTGTTTTTT,CASSWGQGPGNEKLFF
-,TRBJ2-5,-,16,TRBV4-1,TGCGCCAGCAGCCGAGGGGGCCAGGGAGGCCAAGAGACCCAGTACTTC,CASSRGGQGGQETQYF
TRBD2,TRBJ2-1,few,16,TRBV9,TGTGCCAGCAGCGTAGCTGACAGCGGGGGGGCTTATGAGCAGTTCTTC,CASSVADSGGAYEQFF
-,TRBJ1-1,-,14,TRBV7-9,TGTGCCAGCAAGGGAGGAGAAATGAAGGCTGAAGCTTTCTTT,CASKGGEMKAEAFF
-,TRBJ1-4,few,14,TRBV30,TGTGCCTGGACCTCAGGACGGGGAGGTGAAAAACTGTTTTTT,CAWTSGRGGEKLFF
TRBD1,TRBJ1-1,few,13,TRBV20-1,TGCAGTGCCCCGGGACAGCCGAACACTGAAGCTTTCTTT,CSAPGQPNTEAFF
TRBD2,TRBJ2-5,few,16,TRBV28,TGTGCCAGCAGTCCGACTAGCGGGGGAGCCCGAGAGACCCAGTACTTC,CASSPTSGGARETQYF
TRBD2,TRBJ2-1,-,16,TRBV24-1,TGTGCCACCAGTGACCCTCTAGCGGGGGGGCTGAATGAGCAGTTCTTC,CATSDPLAGGLNEQFF
TRBD1,TRBJ1-1,few,14,TRBV5-6,TGTGCCAGCAGCTTTAGAACAGGGGTCACTGAAGCTTTCTTT,CASSFRTGVTEAFF
TRBD1,TRBJ1-1,-,15,TRBV6-5,TGTGCCAGCAGTATATCAAGGGGGCTTAGCACTGAAGCTTTCTTT,CASSISRGLSTEAFF
-,TRBJ1-6,few,15,TRBV9,TGTGCCAGCACCTCGACAGCCTCCTATAATTCACCCCTCCACTTT,CASTSTASYNSPLHF
TRBD1,TRBJ2-2,few,14,TRBV5-5,TGTGCCAGCAGCGGGACAGGGGGGTCCGGGGAGCTGTTTTTT,CASSGTGGSGELFF
-,TRBJ1-5,few,15,TRBV4-3,TGCGCCAGCAGCCAGCGACAGGCGGTCTATCAGCCCCAGCATTTT,CASSQRQAVYQPQHF
-,TRBJ1-1,few,10,TRBV30,TGTGCCTGGAGTCGGGTCGAAGCTTTCTTT,CAWSRVEAFF
-,TRBJ2-2,few,15,TRBV5-4,TGTGCCAGCAGCTTGCCGGCAGGGTCCCCCGGGGAGCTGTTTTTT,CASSLPAGSPGELFF
-,TRBJ2-6,few,18,TRBV21-1,TGTGCCAGCAGCCACTCCGGGACAGGGGGCTCTGGGGCCAACGTCCTGACTTTC,CASSHSGTGGSGANVLTF
TRBD1,TRBJ1-1,few,14,TRBV7-2,TGTGCCACCACGGGACAGGGCATGAACACTGAAGCTTTCTTT,CATTGQGMNTEAFF
TRBD1,TRBJ2-2,few,16,TRBV7-9,TGTGCCAGCAGCTCTACAGGGGGTGCGAACACCGGGGAGCTGTTTTTT,CASSSTGGANTGELFF
TRBD1,TRBJ1-1,few,14,TRBV3-1,TGTGCCAGCAGCCAAGAGGGATCGGGACAGGGAGCGCTATTT,CASSQEGSGQGALF
TRBD1,TRBJ1-2,few,15,TRBV4-3,TGCGCCAGCAGCCGCCAATTAACAGGGGGGGATGGCTACACCTTC,CASSRQLTGGDGYTF
-,TRBJ2-5,-,15,TRBV5-1,TGCGCCAGCAGCTTGGCTATAGGAGGGGCAGAGACCCAGTACTTC,CASSLAIGGAETQYF
TRBD1,TRBJ1-1,few,13,TRBV6-5,TGTGCCAGCAGTTACTCGAGGGGGCAGGTAGCTTTCTTT,CASSYSRGQVAFF
TRBD1,TRBJ2-5,-,14,TRBV20-1,TGCAGTGCTGGGGGCCGACAGGGGGTAGGGACCCAGTACTTC,CSAGGRQGVGTQYF
-,TRBJ1-4,few,12,TRBV28,TGTGCCAGCCAGGGGCTTCGGGAAAAACTGTTTTTT,CASQGLREKLFF
TRBD2,TRBJ2-3,few,17,TRBV9,TGTGCCAGCAGCGTAGTCGGGAGCGGGGGAAGCACAGATACGCAGTATTTT,CASSVVGSGGSTDTQYF
-,TRBJ1-4,-,16,TRBV12-3/TRBV12-4,TGTGCCAGCAGTTGGGTGGGACACGGTCTTAATGAAAAACTGTTTTTT,CASSWVGHGLNEKLFF
TRBD2,TRBJ2-3,many,16,TRBV5-1,TGCGCCAGCAGCCGGGGACTAGCGGGGACCACAGATACGCAGTATTTT,CASSRGLAGTTDTQYF
TRBD2,TRBJ2-1,few,17,TRBV4-1,TGCGCCAGCAGCCAAGGATGGGGACTAGCGGGGAAGAATGAGCAGTTCTTC,CASSQGWGLAGKNEQFF
-,TRBJ2-5,-,15,TRBV5-1,TGCGCCAGCAGCCCAGGGTCCGCAGGAGAAGAGACCCAGTACTTC,CASSPGSAGEETQYF
-,TRBJ2-3,-,14,TRBV18,TGTGCCAGCTCACCACAGACAGGAGAAGATACGCAGTATTTT,CASSPQTGEDTQYF
-,TRBJ1-5,-,13,TRBV7-9,TGTGCTTGGAGCCGGGGGCCCAATCAGCCCCAGCATTTT,CAWSRGPNQPQHF
-,TRBJ1-2,few,12,TRBV2,TGTGCCAGCAGTATTTATAACTATGGCTACACCTTC,CASSIYNYGYTF
-,TRBJ1-3,many,14,TRBV12-3/TRBV12-4,TGTGCCAGCAGACCCGGGACCCTGGGAAACACCATATATTTT,CASRPGTLGNTIYF
-,TRBJ2-3,-,18,TRBV12-5,TGTGCTAGTGGTTTGGTACCGTCGGGTCGGGGGCGCACAGATACGCAGTATTTT,CASGLVPSGRGRTDTQYF
-,TRBJ2-7,-,14,TRBV9,TGTGCCAGCAGCGTGGCAGGAAAATCCTACGAGCAGTACTTC,CASSVAGKSYEQYF
TRBD2,TRBJ2-3,few,14,TRBV5-1,TGCGCCAGCAGCTTCGGACTAGCTGTAGATACGCAGTATTTT,CASSFGLAVDTQYF
-,TRBJ1-1,-,15,TRBV20-1,TGCAGTGCTAGTGGGGTCGGGGAGATGAACACTGAAGCTTTCTTT,CSASGVGEMNTEAFF
-,TRBJ2-1,few,13,TRBV5-1,TGCGCCAGCGCGTTGCAGATTTACAATGAGCAGTTCTTC,CASALQIYNEQFF
-,TRBJ2-3,-,10,TRBV20-1,TGCAGTGCTAGTATCCAGGGGCAGTATTTT,CSASIQGQYF
TRBD1,TRBJ2-1,few,15,TRBV12-3/TRBV12-4,TGTGCCAGCAGTTACAGGGGAGAGTTTCGGGATGAGCAGTTCTTC,CASSYRGEFRDEQFF
-,TRBJ1-2,-,13,TRBV29-1,TGCAGCGTTGAAGAAGCCAGGGCCTATGGCTACACCTTC,CSVEEARAYGYTF
-,TRBJ1-4,-,10,TRBV27,TGTGCCAGCAGCGGGAGTAGACTGTTTTTT,CASSGSRLFF
-,TRBJ2-5,many,13,TRBV9,TGTGCCAGCAGCGTAAGCCAACAAGAGACCCAGTACTTC,CASSVSQQETQYF
-,TRBJ1-3,few,15,TRBV28,TGTGCCAGCATCACCTCCGGGGCCGAAGGAAACACCATATATTTT,CASITSGAEGNTIYF
TRBD2,TRBJ2-1,-,14,TRBV20-1,TGCAGTGCTAGAGAAAGCGGGAGGGGAAATGAGCAGTTCTTC,CSARESGRGNEQFF